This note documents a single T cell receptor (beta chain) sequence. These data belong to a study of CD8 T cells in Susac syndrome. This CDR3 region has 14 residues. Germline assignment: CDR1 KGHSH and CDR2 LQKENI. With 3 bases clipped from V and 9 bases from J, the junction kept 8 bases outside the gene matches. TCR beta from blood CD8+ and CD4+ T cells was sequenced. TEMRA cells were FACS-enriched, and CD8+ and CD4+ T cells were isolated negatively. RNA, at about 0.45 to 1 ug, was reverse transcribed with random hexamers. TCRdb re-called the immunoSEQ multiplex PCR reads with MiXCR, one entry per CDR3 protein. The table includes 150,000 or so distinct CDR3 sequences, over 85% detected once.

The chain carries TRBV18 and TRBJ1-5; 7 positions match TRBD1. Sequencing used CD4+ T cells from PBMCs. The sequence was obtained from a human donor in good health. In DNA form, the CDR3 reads TGTGCCAGCTCACCCGGGACAGCCCAGCCGCCCCAGCATTTT. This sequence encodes CASSPGTAQPPQHF.